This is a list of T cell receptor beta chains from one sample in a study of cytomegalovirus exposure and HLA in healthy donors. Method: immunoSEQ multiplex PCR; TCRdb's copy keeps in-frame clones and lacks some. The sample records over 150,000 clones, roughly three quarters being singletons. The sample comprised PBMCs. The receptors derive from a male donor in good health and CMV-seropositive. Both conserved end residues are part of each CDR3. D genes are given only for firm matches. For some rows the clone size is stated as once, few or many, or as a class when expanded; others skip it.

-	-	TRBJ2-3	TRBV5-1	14	CASSLAGVEDTQYF	TGCGCCAGCAGCTTGGCGGGGGTAGAGGATACGCAGTATTTT
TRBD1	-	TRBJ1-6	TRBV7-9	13	CAVGVQGNSPLHF	TGTGCCGTTGGGGTACAGGGGAATTCACCCCTCCACTTT
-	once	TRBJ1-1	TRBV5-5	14	CASSFRTVPTEAFF	TGTGCCAGCAGCTTCCGGACAGTACCAACTGAAGCTTTCTTT
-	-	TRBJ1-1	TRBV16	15	CASSQSPGVQTEAFF	TGTGCCAGCAGCCAATCCCCAGGGGTACAGACTGAAGCTTTCTTT
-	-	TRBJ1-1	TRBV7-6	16	CASSPSPAGMNTEAFF	TGTGCCAGCAGTCCCTCCCCGGCAGGGATGAACACTGAAGCTTTCTTT
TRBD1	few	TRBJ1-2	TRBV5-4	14	CASSASGQVYGYTF	TGTGCCAGCAGCGCATCCGGACAGGTCTATGGCTACACCTTC
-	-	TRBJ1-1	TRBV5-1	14	CASSWGHPNTEAFF	TGCGCCAGCAGCTGGGGACACCCGAACACTGAAGCTTTCTTT
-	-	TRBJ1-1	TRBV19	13	CASSRGQYTEAFF	TGTGCCAGTAGTAGAGGACAGTACACTGAAGCTTTCTTT
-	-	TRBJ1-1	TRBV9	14	CASSVDMGQGEAFF	TGTGCCAGCAGCGTAGATATGGGGCAGGGTGAAGCTTTCTTT
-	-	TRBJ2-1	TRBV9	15	CASNRPGVGSNEQFF	TGTGCCAGCAACCGACCGGGAGTGGGGTCCAATGAGCAGTTCTTC
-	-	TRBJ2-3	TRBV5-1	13	CASSLLQADTQYF	TGCGCCAGCAGCTTGTTACAGGCGGATACGCAGTATTTT
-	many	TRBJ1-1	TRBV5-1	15	CASSQEWGGNTEAFF	TGCGCCAGCAGCCAAGAATGGGGGGGTAACACTGAAGCTTTCTTT
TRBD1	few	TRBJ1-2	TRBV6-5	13	CASSPTGLLGYTF	TGTGCCAGCAGCCCGACAGGGTTATTAGGCTACACCTTC
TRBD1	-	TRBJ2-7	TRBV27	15	CASTGGQGPSYEQYF	TGTGCCAGCACTGGGGGACAGGGGCCCTCCTACGAGCAGTACTTC
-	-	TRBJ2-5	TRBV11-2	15	CASSPSRLEMETQYF	TGTGCCAGCAGCCCCAGTCGACTAGAGATGGAGACCCAGTACTTC
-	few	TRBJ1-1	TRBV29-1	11	CSVEPGGGAFF	TGCAGCGTTGAACCGGGGGGGGGAGCTTTCTTT
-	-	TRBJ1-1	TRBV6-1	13	CASSELGSTEAFF	TGTGCCAGCAGTGAACTGGGGAGTACTGAAGCTTTCTTT
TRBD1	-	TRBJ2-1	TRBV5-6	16	CASSQGTGGAYNEQFF	TGTGCCAGCAGCCAAGGGACAGGGGGCGCCTACAATGAGCAGTTCTTC
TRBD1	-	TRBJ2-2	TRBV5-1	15	CASSSGTANTGELFF	TGCGCCAGCAGCTCAGGGACAGCGAACACCGGGGAGCTGTTTTTT
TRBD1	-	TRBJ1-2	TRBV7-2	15	CASSPTGALGYGYTF	TGTGCCAGCAGCCCGACAGGGGCACTAGGCTATGGCTACACCTTC
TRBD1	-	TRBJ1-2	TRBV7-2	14	CASRHGQAYYGYTF	TGTGCCAGCAGACATGGACAGGCATACTATGGCTACACCTTC
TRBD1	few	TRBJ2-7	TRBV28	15	CASSLPRTGGYEQYF	TGTGCCAGCAGTCTACCCAGGACAGGGGGATACGAGCAGTACTTC
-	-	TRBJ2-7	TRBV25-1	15	CASSDPSGVSYEQYF	TGTGCCAGCAGTGATCCATCGGGAGTTTCCTACGAGCAGTACTTC
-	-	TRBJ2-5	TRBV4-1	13	CASSPQWAETQYF	TGCGCCAGCAGCCCGCAGTGGGCAGAGACCCAGTACTTC
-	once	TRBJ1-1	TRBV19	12	CASRQGFLEAFF	TGTGCCAGTCGGCAGGGATTCCTTGAAGCTTTCTTT
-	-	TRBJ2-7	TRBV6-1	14	CASSFHDRLYEQYF	TGTGCCAGCAGTTTCCATGACAGGCTCTACGAGCAGTACTTC
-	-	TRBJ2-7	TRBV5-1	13	CASSLGLTYEQYF	TGCGCCAGCAGCCTCGGACTGACCTACGAGCAGTACTTC
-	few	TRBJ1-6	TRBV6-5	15	CASSQDRGFNSPLHF	TGTGCCAGCAGTCAAGATCGGGGGTTTAATTCACCCCTCCACTTT
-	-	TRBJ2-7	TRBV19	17	CASSGTWGFGISYEQYF	TGTGCCAGTAGTGGGACTTGGGGGTTCGGAATCTCCTACGAGCAGTACTTC
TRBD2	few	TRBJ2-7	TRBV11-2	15	CASSPRAVGGYEQYF	TGTGCCAGCAGCCCCAGGGCAGTCGGGGGGTACGAGCAGTACTTC
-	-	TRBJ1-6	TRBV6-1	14	CASKPGGIDSPLHF	TGTGCCAGCAAACCGGGGGGCATTGATTCACCCCTCCACTTT
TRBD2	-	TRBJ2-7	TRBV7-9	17	CSSSLTPSSGGTYEQYF	TGTTCCAGCAGCTTAACCCCTTCTAGCGGGGGTACCTACGAGCAGTACTTC
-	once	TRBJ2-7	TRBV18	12	CASSPPSDEQYF	TGTGCCAGCTCACCACCGAGTGACGAGCAGTACTTC
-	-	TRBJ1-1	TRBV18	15	CASSPFGAENTEAFF	TGTGCCAGCTCACCCTTTGGGGCCGAGAACACTGAAGCTTTCTTT
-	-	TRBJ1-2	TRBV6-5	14	CASSYSPGGYGYTF	TGTGCCAGCAGTTACTCTCCGGGGGGCTATGGCTACACCTTC
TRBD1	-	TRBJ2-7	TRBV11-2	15	CASSLTTGGHYEQYF	TGTGCCAGCAGCCTAACGACAGGGGGCCACTACGAGCAGTACTTC
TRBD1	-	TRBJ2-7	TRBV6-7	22	CASSKTPLRWDRGYQTSYEQYF	TGTGCCAGCAGCAAAACCCCTTTAAGATGGGACAGGGGGTATCAAACCTCCTACGAGCAGTACTTC
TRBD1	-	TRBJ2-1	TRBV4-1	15	CASSQYGTAYNEQFF	TGCGCCAGCAGCCAATACGGGACAGCTTACAATGAGCAGTTCTTC
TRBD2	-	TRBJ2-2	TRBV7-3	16	CASSLVGGTNTGELFF	TGTGCCAGCAGCTTAGTGGGGGGGACGAACACCGGGGAGCTGTTTTTT
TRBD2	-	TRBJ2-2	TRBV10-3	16	CAISEGLAGNTGELFF	TGTGCCATCAGTGAGGGGTTAGCGGGGAACACCGGGGAGCTGTTTTTT
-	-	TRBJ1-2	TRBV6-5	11	CASGQGRGYTF	TGTGCCAGCGGGCAGGGGCGAGGCTACACCTTC